This entry features one TCR beta chain sequence. What it binds is unknown. This beta chain turned up in a library designed for alpha chains; as an off-target read, its abundance says little. This sample is drawn from a study of spatial heterogeneity in lung cancer. On the study more broadly: More beta-chain than alpha-chain sequences were consistently detected. Study-wide results and limits: Ubiquitous and regional expanded TCR counts mirrored ubiquitous and regional nonsynonymous mutation counts, respectively. The study found that expanded intratumoral alpha and beta TCR counts tracked tumor mutation counts.

The CDR3 has 15 amino acids. Germline V lookup: CDR1 MDHEN, CDR2 SYDVKM. J gave up 7 bases and V 6 bases, and 8 bases lay outside the gene matches. In TCRdb, the 5' RACE reads were re-called with MiXCR into one record per CDR3 protein. This table holds some 9,800 distinct CDR3 sequences, 45% to 65% found once. Noted time point: sample taken at primary tumor resection. From tumor, nontumor lung or frozen PBMC, whole RNA was taken unsorted for sequencing. The rearrangement links TRBV28 to TRBJ1-5, with 11 bases aligning to TRBD1. This TCR was recovered from a female donor with early-stage non-small cell lung cancer. This sample comprised lung tumor tissue, obtained at surgery. CDR3 sequence: CASRDRGRVRQPQHF. CDR3 DNA: TGTGCCAGCAGGGACAGGGGGCGCGTGAGACAGCCCCAGCATTTT.